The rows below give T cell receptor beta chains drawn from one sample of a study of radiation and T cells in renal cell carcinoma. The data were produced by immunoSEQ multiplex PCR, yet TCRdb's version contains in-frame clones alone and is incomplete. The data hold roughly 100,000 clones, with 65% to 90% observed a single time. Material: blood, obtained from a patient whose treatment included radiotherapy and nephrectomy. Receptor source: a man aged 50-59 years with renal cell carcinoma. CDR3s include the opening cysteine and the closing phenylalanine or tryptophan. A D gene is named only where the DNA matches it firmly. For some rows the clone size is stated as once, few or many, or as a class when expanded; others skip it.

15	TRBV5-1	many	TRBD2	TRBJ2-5	TGCGCCAGCAGCCCCTTAGCGGGGGGCGGCGAGACCCAGTACTTC	CASSPLAGGGETQYF
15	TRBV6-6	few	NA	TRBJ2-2	TGTGCCAGCAGCCAGGTCCGGGGGGCTCCCGGGGAGCTGTTTTTT	CASSQVRGAPGELFF
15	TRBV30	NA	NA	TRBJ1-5	TGTGCCTGGAGTCCCCTAGCGGGGAGCAATCAGCCCCAGCATTTT	CAWSPLAGSNQPQHF
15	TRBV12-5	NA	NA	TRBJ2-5	TGTGCTAGTGCCCCCGGCGCGCCTCCTCAAGAGACCCAGTACTTC	CASAPGAPPQETQYF
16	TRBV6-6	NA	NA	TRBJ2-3	TGTGCCAGCACCAAAGCTGAGGCTAGCGGCACAGATACGCAGTATTTT	CASTKAEASGTDTQYF
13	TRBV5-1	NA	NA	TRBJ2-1	TGCGCCAGCAGCTTTGACACAGACAATGAGCAGTTCTTC	CASSFDTDNEQFF
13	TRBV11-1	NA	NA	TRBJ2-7	TGTGCCAGCAGCTTAGTCTCGACGGGGGTCAGGTACTTC	CASSLVSTGVRYF
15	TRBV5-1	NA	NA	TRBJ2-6	TGCGCCAGCAGCTTGACAGCTTCTGGGGCCAACGTCCTGACTTTC	CASSLTASGANVLTF
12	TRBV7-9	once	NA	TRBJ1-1	TGTGCCAGCAGCTCCGTGGGTGATGGAGCTTTCTTT	CASSSVGDGAFF
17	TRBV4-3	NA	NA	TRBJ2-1	TGCGCCAGCAGCCAAGACCATCAAGGGGAGCCCTACAATGAGCAGTTCTTC	CASSQDHQGEPYNEQFF
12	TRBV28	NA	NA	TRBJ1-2	TGTGCCAGCAGTTTGGACTACTATGGCTACACCTTC	CASSLDYYGYTF
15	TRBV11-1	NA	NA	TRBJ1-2	TGTGCCTGCGAAGGGACACCCAAAGCTAACTATGGCTACACCTTC	CACEGTPKANYGYTF
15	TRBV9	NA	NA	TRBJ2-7	TGTGCCAGCAGCGCTGGGGGGACAGAGTCCTACGAGCAGTACTTC	CASSAGGTESYEQYF
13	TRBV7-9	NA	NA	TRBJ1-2	TGTGCCAGCAGCCCGTTTGAGACCAATGGCTACACCTTC	CASSPFETNGYTF
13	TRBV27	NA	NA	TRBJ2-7	TGTGCCAGCAGTTTTTCCAGTTCCTACGAGCAGTACTTC	CASSFSSSYEQYF
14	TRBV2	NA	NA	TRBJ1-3	TGTGCCAGCAGCGTGACCAAGGCTGGAAACACCATATATTTT	CASSVTKAGNTIYF
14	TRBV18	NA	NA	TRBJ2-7	TGTGCCAGCTCCCCTGGTACCGGATACTACGAGCAGTACTTC	CASSPGTGYYEQYF
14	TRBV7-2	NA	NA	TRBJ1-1	TGTGCCAGCAGCTTAGAGTTTTGGGACACTGAAGCTTTCTTT	CASSLEFWDTEAFF
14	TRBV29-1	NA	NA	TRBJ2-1	TGCAGCGTTGATAGGCAGGGGACCTACAATGAGCAGTTCTTC	CSVDRQGTYNEQFF
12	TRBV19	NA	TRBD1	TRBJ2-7	TGTGCCAGTGGGGACAGGGAAACCCTCAAAAACTTC	CASGDRETLKNF
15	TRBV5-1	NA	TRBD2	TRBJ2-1	TGCGCCAGCAGCGGCGGGACTAGCGGGAGGGCCAAGGAGTTCTTC	CASSGGTSGRAKEFF
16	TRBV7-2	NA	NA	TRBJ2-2	TGTGCCAGCAGCCCTAGGCGCACCCCCGGCGCCGGGGAGCTGTTTTTT	CASSPRRTPGAGELFF
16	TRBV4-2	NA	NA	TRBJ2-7	TGTGCCAGCAGCCAGGGTGACAGACATCTCCTTTACGAGCAGTACTTC	CASSQGDRHLLYEQYF
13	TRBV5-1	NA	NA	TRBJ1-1	TGCGCCAGCAGGACACAAGGGGACACTGAAGCTTTCTTT	CASRTQGDTEAFF
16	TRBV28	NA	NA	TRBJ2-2	TGTGCCAGCAGTACAACAGTTCCCCCGAACACCGGGGAGCTGTTTTTT	CASSTTVPPNTGELFF
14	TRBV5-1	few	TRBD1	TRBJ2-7	TGCGCCAGCAGCTCGCCGGGACAGGGAAACGAGCAGTACTTC	CASSSPGQGNEQYF
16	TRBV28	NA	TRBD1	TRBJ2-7	TGTGCCAGCAGTCTCATCTTCAGACAGGGGACCTACGAGCAGTACTTC	CASSLIFRQGTYEQYF
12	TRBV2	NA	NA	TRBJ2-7	TGTGCCAGCAGTGAATTAACCTACGAGCAGTACTTC	CASSELTYEQYF
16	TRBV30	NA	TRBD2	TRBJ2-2	TGTGCCTGGAGTGCGGGGACTAGCGGGAGTAGCGGGGAGCTGTTTTTT	CAWSAGTSGSSGELFF
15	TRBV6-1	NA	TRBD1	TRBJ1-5	TGTGCCAGCAGCGGACAGGGTTTTAGCAATCAGCCCCAGCATTTT	CASSGQGFSNQPQHF
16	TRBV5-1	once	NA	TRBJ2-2	TGCGCCAGCAGCCCTCCGGGCAGGGAGGACACCGGGGAGCTGTTTTTT	CASSPPGREDTGELFF
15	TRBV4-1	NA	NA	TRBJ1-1	TGCGCCAGCAGCCACCCACAGGGTGGGCGCGCTGAAGCTTTCTTT	CASSHPQGGRAEAFF
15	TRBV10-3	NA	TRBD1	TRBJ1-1	TGTGCCATCAGTCCGACAGGGCCCAGGAGCACTGAAGCTTTCTTT	CAISPTGPRSTEAFF